This T cell receptor beta chain is drawn from a study of vaccination and CD4 T cells after COVID-19. Findings and limits, study-wide: Within convalescent individuals, 304 out of 307 vaccine-specific clones proved to be spike mono-reactive.

The Oncomine TCR Beta short-read assay sequenced DNA from cultured CD4+ T cells. Each CDR3 protein is one row after TCRdb ran MiXCR on the PCR reads. The sample includes more than 10,000 distinct CDR3 sequences, roughly 30% seen only once; the top ten take around an eighth. A note on this clonotype: Its antigen is as yet unknown.

Treatment specified: roughly 10-day PBMC culture with coronavirus spike peptide pools or control peptides (ViraFEST assay). After expanding antigen-specific T cells with peptide pools, ViraFEST sequenced their TCRs. Trimming removed 1 base from V and 0 bases from J, with 18 bases in between. CDR1 is MNHNS and CDR2 is SASEGT in the germline V gene. The CDR3 sequence is 18 residues long. The material sequenced was CD4+ T cells from blood, cultured in vitro, taken after SARS-CoV-2 vaccination. This TCR derives from a human donor who had recovered from COVID-19. The J gene is TRBJ1-1, the V gene TRBV6-1, with D hard to call. CDR3 sequence (DNA): TGTGCCAGCAGTGAAGGAGGCTGGGCTCGGACGTTGAACACTGAAGCTTTCTTT. Translating it yields CASSEGGWARTLNTEAFF.